This passage covers 25 T cell receptor beta chains from one sample sequenced in a study of cytomegalovirus exposure and HLA in healthy donors. The PCR made use of 60 Vbeta and 13 Jbeta primers. Sequenced by immunoSEQ multiplex PCR; TCRdb stores in-frame clones only, minus some. The sample holds 85,000 to 130,000 clones, 79% seen once. Sequenced material: PBMCs. The receptors originated from a female donor in good health and CMV-seropositive.

The chain recombines TRBV5-1 with TRBJ1-6, with 7 bases lining up with TRBD1. V lost 0 bases to trimming and J lost 4 bases; unmatched junction nucleotides: 7. The CDR3 extends over 17 amino acids. Looked up from germline, CDR1 is SGHRS and CDR2 is YFSETQ. The CDR3 reads CASSLVGDRFYNSPLHF. The CDR3 coding sequence is TGCGCCAGCAGCTTGGTAGGGGACAGATTTTATAATTCACCCCTCCACTTT. Together with reference TRBV5-1 and TRBJ1-6, the CDR3 gives the full variable domain: KAGVTQTPRYLIKTRGQQVTLSCSPISGHRSVSWYQQTPGQGLQFLFEYFSETQRNKGNFPGRFSGRQFSNSRSEMNVSTLELGDSALYLCASSLVGDRFYNSPLHFGNGTRLTVT.

The chain is built from TRBV19 and TRBJ1-1, with D unresolved. The CDR3 is 14 residues long. CDR1 and CDR2 (germline): LNHDA, SQIVND (reference sequence). Trimming stripped 3 bases from V and 0 bases from J, with 8 bases between. The DNA for the CDR3 is TGTGCCAGTAGTATGAGTAGCCTGAACACTGAAGCTTTCTTT. It is translated as CASSMSSLNTEAFF.

CDR3: CASSEFGTALYGYTF. The CDR3 nucleotides are TGTGCCAGCAGTGAATTCGGTACTGCGCTTTATGGCTACACCTTC. The chain employs TRBV6-1 and TRBJ1-2; D remains unclear. This CDR3 comprises 15 residues. Trimming took 2 bases from V and 5 from J, leaving 15 bases between them. Germline CDR1 is MNHNS and CDR2 is SASEGT.

CDR3 DNA sequence: TGTGCCAGCAGTTCAGGTTATTACGAGCAGTACTTC. Protein sequence: CASSSGYYEQYF. This chain uses TRBV11-2 with TRBJ2-7; no clear D gene. Germline CDR1 SGHAT, CDR2 FQNNGV. Trimming pared 6 bases from V and 4 bases from J, leaving 10 bases between. The CDR3 sequence is 12 residues long.

DNA for the CDR3: TGTGCCAGCAGCCATCGACAGGGGGCGCCGAACACTGAAGCTTTCTTT. Its protein is CASSHRQGAPNTEAFF. This sequence joins TRBV5-5 and TRBJ1-1; 10 bases map to TRBD1. Per germline, CDR1 SGHKS and CDR2 YYEKEE (reference sequence). The CDR3 is 16 amino acids. Germline trimming cut 4 bases from V and 1 base from J; bases unmatched to any gene: 7. Looking up the rest from reference TRBV5-5 and TRBJ1-1 gives the full variable domain: DAGVTQSPTHLIKTRGQQVTLRCSPISGHKSVSWYQQVLGQGPQFIFQYYEKEERGRGNFPDRFSARQFPNYSSELNVNALLLGDSALYLCASSHRQGAPNTEAFFGQGTRLTVV.

The V call is TRBV19, the J call TRBJ1-5, with 9 nucleotides matching TRBD1. The CDR3 totals 14 residues. With V trimmed by 3 bases and J by 5 bases, 2 bases remained unmatched. Germline CDR1 is LNHDA and CDR2 is SQIVND (reference sequence). CDR3 in DNA: TGTGCCAGTAGTATGGGACAGGGCTATCAGCCCCAGCATTTT. Amino acid sequence: CASSMGQGYQPQHF.

The chain combines TRBV2 with TRBJ2-7, with D possibly matching TRBD2 (6 bases). This CDR3 spans 13 amino acids. Germline loops: CDR1 SNHLY, CDR2 FYNNEI. V lost 9 bases and J 3 bases, leaving 15 bases between the germline ends. The CDR3 protein is CASHSGGVYEQYF. The CDR3 nucleotides read TGTGCCAGTCATAGCGGAGGGGTCTACGAGCAGTACTTC.

The chain recombines TRBV6-6 with TRBJ1-1; D perhaps matches TRBD1 (5 bases). In germline, CDR1 is MNHNY, CDR2 SVGAGI (reference sequence). V was cut by 0 bases and J by 4 bases, with 6 bases left in between. The CDR3 is 13 residues long. The CDR3 bases are TGTGCCAGCAGTTACTCAGGGGTCACTGAAGCTTTCTTT. It yields the protein CASSYSGVTEAFF.

The genes are TRBV19 and TRBJ2-3, with 8 nucleotides matching TRBD2. The CDR3 extends over 16 amino acids. J was trimmed by 4 bases and V by 5 bases; bases with no gene match: 11. Germline V gene sequence: CDR1 LNHDA, CDR2 SQIVND (reference sequence). For the CDR3, the DNA is TGTGCCAGTAGTTCCCCTAGCGGGTCGGGGGCAGATACGCAGTATTTT. It specifies CASSSPSGSGADTQYF.

V gene TRBV4-1 combines with J gene TRBJ2-3; D is unclear. V was cut by 1 base and J by 5 bases, with 7 bases left in between. There are 13 residues in the CDR3. The germline gives CDR1 MGHRA, CDR2 YSYEKL. Here the CDR3 reads CASSQAKLDTQYF. Written as DNA, the CDR3 is TGCGCCAGCAGCCAAGCTAAGTTAGATACGCAGTATTTT.

This clone has more than one count but fewer than ten. The genes are TRBV9 and TRBJ1-3; D call uncertain. The CDR3 extends over 13 amino acids. Between the trimmed V and J ends, which lost 4 bases and 7 bases, there was a span of 12 bases. Germline CDR1 reads SGDLS; CDR2 reads YYNGEE. The CDR3 DNA is TGTGCCAGCAGCCCCTCCTCGGGGAACACCATATATTTT. Its translation is CASSPSSGNTIYF. Filled out from reference TRBV9 and TRBJ1-3, the complete variable domain reads DSGVTQTPKHLITATGQRVTLRCSPRSGDLSVYWYQQSLDQGLQFLIQYYNGEERAKGNILERFSAQQFPDLHSELNLSSLELGDSALYFCASSPSSGNTIYFGEGSWLTVV.

This clone was recorded only once. One junction end does not reproduce the germline sequence, and a read error may be involved. CDR3 coding DNA: TGTTCCAGCAGCTTAGACAGGGGCCTGCCCACTGAAGCTTTCTTT. Translation gives CSSSLDRGLPTEAFF. The chain combines TRBV7-9 with TRBJ1-1; 8 positions agree with TRBD1. Germline V CDR1 and CDR2: SEHNR, FQNEAQ (reference sequence). This CDR3 contains 15 residues.

V gene TRBV5-4 combines with J gene TRBJ1-2; D might be TRBD1 (5 bases). V was trimmed by 3 bases and J by 0 bases, leaving 9 bases between them. The CDR3 has 14 residues. Germline V gives CDR1 SGHNT, CDR2 YYREEE (reference sequence). CDR3 nucleotides: TGTGCCAGCAGCTGGGAACAGGCTAACTATGGCTACACCTTC. It is translated as CASSWEQANYGYTF. Combining the CDR3 with reference TRBV5-4 and TRBJ1-2 gives the whole variable domain ETGVTQSPTHLIKTRGQQVTLRCSSQSGHNTVSWYQQALGQGPQFIFQYYREEENGRGNFPPRFSGLQFPNYSSELNVNALELDDSALYLCASSWEQANYGYTFGSGTRLTVV.

The chain uses TRBV7-6 and TRBJ2-1; 14 nucleotides agree with TRBD2. Germline-derived CDR1 and CDR2 are SGHVS and FNYEAQ. The CDR3 covers 15 residues. V lost 5 bases, J lost 8 bases, and 5 bases stayed unmatched. CDR3 amino acids: CASSPGLAGGDEQFF. DNA of the CDR3: TGTGCCAGCAGCCCCGGACTAGCGGGAGGCGATGAGCAGTTCTTC.

The chain employs TRBV6-1 and TRBJ2-1; 12 bases map to TRBD2. The germline V gene has CDR1 MNHNS and CDR2 SASEGT. CDR3 size: 13 residues. V was clipped by 6 bases and J by 7 bases; unmatched bases: 1. The CDR3 here is CASRTSGGNEQFF. For the CDR3, the DNA is TGTGCCAGCAGGACTAGCGGGGGTAATGAGCAGTTCTTC.

The rearrangement joins TRBV5-1 to TRBJ1-2; 9 nucleotides match TRBD1. The germline V gene encodes CDR1 SGHRS and CDR2 YFSETQ. This CDR3 is built from 14 residues. V was pared by 4 bases and J by 2 bases, with 3 bases of the junction left unmatched. CDR3 nucleotides: TGCGCCAGCAGCCCGGGACAGGGAAACTATGGCTACACCTTC. This codes for CASSPGQGNYGYTF.

This clone occurred once. The chain recombines TRBV11-2 with TRBJ2-5; 12 bases agree with TRBD2. The V segment lost 5 bases and the J segment 2 bases; nucleotides outside the gene matches: 6. CDR1 and CDR2 (germline): SGHAT, FQNNGV. This CDR3 has 16 residues. CDR3 protein: CASSQGLAGRQETQYF. The CDR3 DNA sequence: TGTGCCAGCAGCCAAGGACTAGCGGGGCGACAAGAGACCCAGTACTTC.

In DNA, the CDR3 is TGTGCCAGCAGCCCGAGTTCCGAGAGGTCCGTTGAGCAGTTCTTC. It specifies CASSPSSERSVEQFF. This chain links TRBV11-2 with TRBJ2-1, with D unclear. This CDR3 is built from 15 residues. Germline values: CDR1 SGHAT, CDR2 FQNNGV. Deletions cut 5 bases from V and 9 bases from J, with 20 bases between.

This rearrangement joins TRBV6-1 to TRBJ2-2; D remains ambiguous. V was cut by 5 bases and J by 4 bases, with 8 bases left in between. The V gene's germline CDR1 is MNHNS and CDR2 SASEGT. The length of the CDR3 is 13 residues. For the CDR3, the DNA is TGTGCCAGCAGTCCCCTCGTCACCGGGGAGCTGTTTTTT. Its translation is CASSPLVTGELFF.

This clone was detected only once. The rearrangement links TRBV9 to TRBJ2-2; 7 bases map to TRBD2. V gave up 0 bases and J gave up 5 bases; unmatched junction bases: 1. CDR3 length equals 14 residues. CDR1 is SGDLS, CDR2 YYNGEE, per germline. CDR3 loop: CASSVGGGTGELFF. The DNA of the CDR3 is TGTGCCAGCAGCGTAGGGGGAGGGACCGGGGAGCTGTTTTTT.

Here the CDR3 reads CASSPNREHEQYF. The CDR3 DNA sequence: TGTGCCAGCTCACCAAACAGGGAGCACGAGCAGTACTTC. J is TRBJ2-7 and V is TRBV18, with a tentative D call TRBD1 (6 bases). Trimming left V 2 bases short and J 5 bases short, with 10 bases between. Per germline, CDR1 KGHSH and CDR2 LQKENI. This CDR3 has 13 residues.

DNA of the CDR3: TGTGGGGGACAGGGTAGGAGTAACACCATATATTTT. The encoded protein is CGGQGRSNTIYF. The chain couples TRBV30 to TRBJ1-3; the match to TRBD1 covers 9 bases. Germline CDR1 reads GTSNPN; CDR2 reads SVGIG (reference sequence). The CDR3 consists of 12 residues. The entire variable domain, with the rest obtained from reference TRBV30 and TRBJ1-3, is as follows: SQTIHQWPATLVQPVGSPLSLECTVEGTSNPNLYWYRQAAGRGLQLLFYSVGIGQISSEVPQNLSASRPQDRQFILSSKKLLLSDSGFYLCGGQGRSNTIYFGEGSWLTVV.

The rearrangement joins TRBV29-1 to TRBJ2-7; 8 positions agree with TRBD1. V was pared by 6 bases and J by 7 bases, with 8 bases of the junction left unmatched. This CDR3 has 12 residues. CDR1 is SQVTM and CDR2 is ANQGSEA in the germline V gene. CDR3 bases: TGCAGCGTCGCCGGGACAGGTAGGGAGCAGTACTTC. Its protein is CSVAGTGREQYF.

This clone has just one count. For the CDR3, the DNA is TGCAGTGCTATCCCTTACAATGAGCAGTTCTTC. Protein product: CSAIPYNEQFF. The chain employs TRBV20-1 and TRBJ2-1; D unresolved. CDR3 size: 11 residues. Germline V gives CDR1 DFQATT, CDR2 SNEGSKA (reference sequence). The V end was cut by 4 bases, the J end by 4 bases, with 5 bases between.

The genes are TRBV11-2 and TRBJ1-3, with D perhaps TRBD1 (6 bases). Germline V gene data show CDR1 as SGHAT and CDR2 as FQNNGV. Trimming shortened V by 5 bases and J by 9 bases, and 20 bases separated the two germline ends. This CDR3 region has 15 residues. The CDR3: CASSIWDIPKRTIYF. The DNA for the CDR3 is TGTGCCAGCAGCATTTGGGACATCCCGAAACGCACCATATATTTT.